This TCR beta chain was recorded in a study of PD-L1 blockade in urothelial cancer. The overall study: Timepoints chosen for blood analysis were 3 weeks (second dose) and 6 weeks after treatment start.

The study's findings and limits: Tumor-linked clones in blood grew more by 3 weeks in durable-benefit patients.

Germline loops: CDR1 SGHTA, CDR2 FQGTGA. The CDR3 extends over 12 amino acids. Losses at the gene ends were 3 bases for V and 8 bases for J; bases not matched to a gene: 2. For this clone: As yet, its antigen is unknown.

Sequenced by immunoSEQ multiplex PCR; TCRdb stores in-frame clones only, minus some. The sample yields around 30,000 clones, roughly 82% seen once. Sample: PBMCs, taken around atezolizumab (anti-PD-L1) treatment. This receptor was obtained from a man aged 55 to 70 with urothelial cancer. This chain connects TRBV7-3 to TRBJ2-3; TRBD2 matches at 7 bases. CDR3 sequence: CASSLLAGTQYF. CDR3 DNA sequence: TGTGCCAGCAGCTTGTTAGCGGGTACGCAGTATTTT.